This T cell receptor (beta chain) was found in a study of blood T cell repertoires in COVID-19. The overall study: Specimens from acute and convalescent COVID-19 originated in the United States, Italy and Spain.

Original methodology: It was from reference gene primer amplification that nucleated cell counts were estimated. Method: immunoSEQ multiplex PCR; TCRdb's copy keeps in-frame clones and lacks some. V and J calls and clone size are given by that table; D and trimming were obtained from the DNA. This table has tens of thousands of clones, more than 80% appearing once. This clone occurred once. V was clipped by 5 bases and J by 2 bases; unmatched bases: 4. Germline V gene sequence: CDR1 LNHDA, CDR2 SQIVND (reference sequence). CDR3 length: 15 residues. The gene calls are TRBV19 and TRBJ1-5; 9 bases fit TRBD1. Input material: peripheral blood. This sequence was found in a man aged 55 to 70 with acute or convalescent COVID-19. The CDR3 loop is CASSLQGAGNQPQHF. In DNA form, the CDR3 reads TGTGCCAGTAGTCTACAGGGGGCTGGCAATCAGCCCCAGCATTTT.